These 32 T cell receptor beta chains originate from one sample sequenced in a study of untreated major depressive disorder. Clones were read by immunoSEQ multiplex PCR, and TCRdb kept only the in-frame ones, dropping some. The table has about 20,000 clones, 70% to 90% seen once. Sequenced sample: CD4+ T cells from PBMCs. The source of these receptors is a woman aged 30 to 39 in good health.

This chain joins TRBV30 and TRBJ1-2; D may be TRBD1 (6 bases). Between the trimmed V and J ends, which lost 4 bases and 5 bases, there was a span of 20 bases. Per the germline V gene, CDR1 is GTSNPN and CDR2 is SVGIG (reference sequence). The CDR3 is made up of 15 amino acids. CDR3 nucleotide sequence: TGTGCCTGGACCAAAGTCGACAGGCCCGAGTATGGCTACACCTTC. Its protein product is CAWTKVDRPEYGYTF.

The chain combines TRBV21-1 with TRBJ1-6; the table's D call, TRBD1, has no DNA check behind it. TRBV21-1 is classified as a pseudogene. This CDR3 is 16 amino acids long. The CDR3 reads CASSKPRTGGNSPLHF. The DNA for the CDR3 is TGTGCCAGCAGCAAACCGAGGACAGGGGGCAATTCACCCCTCCACTTT.

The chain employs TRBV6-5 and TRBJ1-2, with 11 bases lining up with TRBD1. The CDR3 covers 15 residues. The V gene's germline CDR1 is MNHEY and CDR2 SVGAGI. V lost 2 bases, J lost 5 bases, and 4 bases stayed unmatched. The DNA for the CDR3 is TGTGCCAGCAGTTACAGGGGACAGGGGGTTTATGGCTACACCTTC. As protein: CASSYRGQGVYGYTF.

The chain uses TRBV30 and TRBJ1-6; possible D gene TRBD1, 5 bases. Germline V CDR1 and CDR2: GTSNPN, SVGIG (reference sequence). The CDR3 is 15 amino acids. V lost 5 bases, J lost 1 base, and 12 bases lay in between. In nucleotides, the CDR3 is TGTGCCTGGGGGGGAGGTGGGTCCTATAATTCACCCCTCCACTTT. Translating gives CAWGGGGSYNSPLHF.

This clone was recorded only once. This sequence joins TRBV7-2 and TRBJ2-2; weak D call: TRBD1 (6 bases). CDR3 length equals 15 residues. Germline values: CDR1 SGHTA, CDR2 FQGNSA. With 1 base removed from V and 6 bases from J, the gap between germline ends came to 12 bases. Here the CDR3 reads CASSLVWAGAGELFF. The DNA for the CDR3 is TGTGCCAGCAGCTTAGTGTGGGCAGGGGCCGGGGAGCTGTTTTTT. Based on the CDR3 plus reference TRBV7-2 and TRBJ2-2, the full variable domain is GAGVSQSPSNKVTEKGKDVELRCDPISGHTALYWYRQSLGQGLEFLIYFQGNSAPDKSGLPSDRFSAERTGGSVSTLTIQRTQQEDSAVYLCASSLVWAGAGELFFGEGSRLTVL.

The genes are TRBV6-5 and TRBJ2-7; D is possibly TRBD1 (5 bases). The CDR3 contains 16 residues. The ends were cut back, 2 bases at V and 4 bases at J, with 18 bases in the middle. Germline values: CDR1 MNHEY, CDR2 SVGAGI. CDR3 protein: CASSYVRGRENYEQYF. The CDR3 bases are TGTGCCAGCAGTTACGTAAGAGGCAGGGAAAATTACGAGCAGTACTTC.

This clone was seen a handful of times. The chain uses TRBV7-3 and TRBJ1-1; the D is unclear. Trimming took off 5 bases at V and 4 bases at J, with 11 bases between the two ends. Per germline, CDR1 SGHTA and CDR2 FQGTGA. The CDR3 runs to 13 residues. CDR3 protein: CASSPRGITEAFF. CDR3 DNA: TGTGCCAGCAGCCCACGAGGGATCACTGAAGCTTTCTTT.

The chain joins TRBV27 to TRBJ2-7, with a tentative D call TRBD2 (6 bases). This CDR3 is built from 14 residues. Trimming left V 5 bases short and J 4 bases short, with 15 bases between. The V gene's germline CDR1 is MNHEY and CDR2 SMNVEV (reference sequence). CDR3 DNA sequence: TGTGCCAGCAGTCCGAAGGCGGGGTGGTACGAGCAGTACTTC. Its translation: CASSPKAGWYEQYF.

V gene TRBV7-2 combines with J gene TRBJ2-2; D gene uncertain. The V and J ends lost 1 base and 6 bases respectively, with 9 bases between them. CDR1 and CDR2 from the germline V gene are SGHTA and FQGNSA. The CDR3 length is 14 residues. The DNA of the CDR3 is TGTGCCAGCAGCTTAGTAGAGCAATCCGGGGAGCTGTTTTTT. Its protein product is CASSLVEQSGELFF. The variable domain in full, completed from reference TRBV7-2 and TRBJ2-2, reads GAGVSQSPSNKVTEKGKDVELRCDPISGHTALYWYRQSLGQGLEFLIYFQGNSAPDKSGLPSDRFSAERTGGSVSTLTIQRTQQEDSAVYLCASSLVEQSGELFFGEGSRLTVL.

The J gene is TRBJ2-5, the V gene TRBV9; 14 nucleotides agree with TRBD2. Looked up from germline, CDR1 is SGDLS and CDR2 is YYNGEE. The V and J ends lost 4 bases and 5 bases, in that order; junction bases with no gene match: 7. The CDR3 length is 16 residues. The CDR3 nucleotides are TGTGCCAGCAGCCCAACGGGACTAGCGGGGGTGGAGACCCAGTACTTC. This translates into CASSPTGLAGVETQYF.

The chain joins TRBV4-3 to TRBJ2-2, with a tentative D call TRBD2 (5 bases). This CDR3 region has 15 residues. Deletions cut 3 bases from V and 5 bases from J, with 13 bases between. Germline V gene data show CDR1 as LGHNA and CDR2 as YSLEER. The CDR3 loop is CASSHRLGGTGELFF. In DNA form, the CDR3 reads TGCGCCAGCAGCCACCGCCTTGGAGGTACCGGGGAGCTGTTTTTT.

CDR3 residues: CASSWGTSGDTQYF. The CDR3 DNA sequence: TGTGCCAGTAGTTGGGGGACTAGCGGAGATACGCAGTATTTT. The rearrangement links TRBV19 to TRBJ2-3; 11 nucleotides match TRBD2. The germline V gene has CDR1 LNHDA and CDR2 SQIVND (reference sequence). The ends lost 5 bases at V and 5 bases at J; junction bases unmatched: 3. The CDR3 spans 14 residues.

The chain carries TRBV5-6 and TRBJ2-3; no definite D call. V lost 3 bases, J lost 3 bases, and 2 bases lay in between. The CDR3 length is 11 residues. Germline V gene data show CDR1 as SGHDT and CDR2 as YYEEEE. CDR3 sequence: CASSSTDTQYF. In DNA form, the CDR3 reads TGTGCCAGCAGCTCTACAGATACGCAGTATTTT.

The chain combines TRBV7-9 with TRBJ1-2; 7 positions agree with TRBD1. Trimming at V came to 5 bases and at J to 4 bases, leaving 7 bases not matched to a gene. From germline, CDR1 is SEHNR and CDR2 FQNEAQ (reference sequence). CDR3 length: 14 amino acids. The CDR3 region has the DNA TGTGCCAGCAGCAACACCGGGACAGCCTATGGCTACACCTTC. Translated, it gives CASSNTGTAYGYTF.

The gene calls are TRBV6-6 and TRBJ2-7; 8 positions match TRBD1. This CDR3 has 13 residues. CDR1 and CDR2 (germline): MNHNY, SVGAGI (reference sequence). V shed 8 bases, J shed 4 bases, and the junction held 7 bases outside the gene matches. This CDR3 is CASGTGDEYEQYF. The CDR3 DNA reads TGTGCCAGCGGGACAGGAGACGAGTACGAGCAGTACTTC.

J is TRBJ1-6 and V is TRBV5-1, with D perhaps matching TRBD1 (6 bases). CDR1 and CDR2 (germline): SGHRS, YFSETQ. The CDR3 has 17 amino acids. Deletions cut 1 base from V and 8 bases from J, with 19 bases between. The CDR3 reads CASSLFGGGEDYSPLHF. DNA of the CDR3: TGCGCCAGCAGCTTGTTCGGCGGGGGCGAAGATTATTCACCCCTCCACTTT.

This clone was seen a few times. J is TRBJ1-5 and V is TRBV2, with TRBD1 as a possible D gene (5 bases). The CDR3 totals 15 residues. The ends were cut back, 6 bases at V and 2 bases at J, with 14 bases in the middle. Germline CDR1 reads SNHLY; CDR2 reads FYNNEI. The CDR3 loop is CASRPLGAGNQPQHF. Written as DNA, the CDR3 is TGTGCCAGCAGGCCCCTCGGGGCTGGCAATCAGCCCCAGCATTTT. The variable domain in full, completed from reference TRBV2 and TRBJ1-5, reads EPEVTQTPSHQVTQMGQEVILRCVPISNHLYFYWYRQILGQKVEFLVSFYNNEISEKSEIFDDQFSVERPDGSNFTLKIRSTKLEDSAMYFCASRPLGAGNQPQHFGDGTRLSIL.

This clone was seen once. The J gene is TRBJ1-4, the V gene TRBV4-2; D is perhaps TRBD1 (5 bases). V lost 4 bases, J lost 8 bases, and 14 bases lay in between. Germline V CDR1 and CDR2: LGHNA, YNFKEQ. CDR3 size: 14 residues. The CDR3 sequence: CASSPGHLIEKLFF. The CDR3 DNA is TGTGCCAGCAGCCCCGGACACCTGATCGAAAAACTGTTTTTT.

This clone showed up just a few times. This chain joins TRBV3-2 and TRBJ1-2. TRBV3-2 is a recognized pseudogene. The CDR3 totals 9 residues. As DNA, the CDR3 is TGTGCCAGCTACTATGGCTACACCTTC. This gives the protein CASYYGYTF.

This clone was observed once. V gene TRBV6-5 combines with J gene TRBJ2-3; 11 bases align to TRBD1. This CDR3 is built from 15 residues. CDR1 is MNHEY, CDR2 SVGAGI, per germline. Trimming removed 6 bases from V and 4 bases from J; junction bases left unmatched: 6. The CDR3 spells CASRRGTGGPDTQYF. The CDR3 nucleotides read TGTGCCAGCAGACGTGGGACAGGGGGACCAGATACGCAGTATTTT.

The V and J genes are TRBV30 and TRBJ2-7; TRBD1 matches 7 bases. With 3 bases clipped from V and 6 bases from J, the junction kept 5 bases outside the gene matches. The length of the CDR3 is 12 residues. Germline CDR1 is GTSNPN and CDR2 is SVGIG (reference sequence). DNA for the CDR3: TGTGCCTGGAGCCTGACAGGGCGCGAGCAGTACTTC. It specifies CAWSLTGREQYF.

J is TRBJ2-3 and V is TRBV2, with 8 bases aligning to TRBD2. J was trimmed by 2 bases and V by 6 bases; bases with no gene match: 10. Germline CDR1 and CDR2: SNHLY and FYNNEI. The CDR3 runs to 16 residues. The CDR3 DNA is TGTGCCAGCAGCGGCCGGGCGGGGGGAAACACAGATACGCAGTATTTT. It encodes CASSGRAGGNTDTQYF.

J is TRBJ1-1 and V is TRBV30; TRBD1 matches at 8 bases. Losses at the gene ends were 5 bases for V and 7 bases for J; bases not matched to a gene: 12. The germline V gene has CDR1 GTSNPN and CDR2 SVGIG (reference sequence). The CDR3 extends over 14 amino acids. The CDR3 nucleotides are TGTGCCTGGGATGGACAGGGCACACGTTTTGAAGCTTTCTTT. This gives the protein CAWDGQGTRFEAFF.

The chain's CDR3 is CASKGQDGNQPQHF. The CDR3 DNA is TGTGCCAGCAAGGGACAGGACGGCAATCAGCCCCAGCATTTT. V is TRBV2 and J is TRBJ1-5; TRBD1 matches 8 bases. Germline assignment: CDR1 SNHLY and CDR2 FYNNEI. V gave up 7 bases and J gave up 2 bases; unmatched junction bases: 4. The CDR3 is 14 residues long.

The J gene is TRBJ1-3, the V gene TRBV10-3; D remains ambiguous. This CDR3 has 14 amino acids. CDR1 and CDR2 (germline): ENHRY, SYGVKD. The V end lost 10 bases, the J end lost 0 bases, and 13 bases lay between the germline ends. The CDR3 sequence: CATRRESSGNTIYF. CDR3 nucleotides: TGTGCCACCAGAAGGGAGAGCTCTGGAAACACCATATATTTT.

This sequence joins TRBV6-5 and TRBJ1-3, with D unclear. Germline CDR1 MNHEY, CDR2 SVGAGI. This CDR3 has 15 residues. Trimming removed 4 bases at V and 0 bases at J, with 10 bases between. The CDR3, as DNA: TGTGCCAGCAGTTCGTCAACCTACTCTGGAAACACCATATATTTT. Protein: CASSSSTYSGNTIYF.

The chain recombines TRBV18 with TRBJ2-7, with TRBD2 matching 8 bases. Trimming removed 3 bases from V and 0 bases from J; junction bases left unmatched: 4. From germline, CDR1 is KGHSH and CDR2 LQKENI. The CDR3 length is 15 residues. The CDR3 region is CASSPPGGASYEQYF. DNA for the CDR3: TGTGCCAGCTCACCCCCGGGGGGGGCCTCCTACGAGCAGTACTTC.

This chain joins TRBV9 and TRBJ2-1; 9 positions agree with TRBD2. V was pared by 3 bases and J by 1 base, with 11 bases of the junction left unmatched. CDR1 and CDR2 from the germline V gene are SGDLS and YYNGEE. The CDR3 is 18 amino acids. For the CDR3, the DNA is TGTGCCAGCAGCGCTAGGGGGAGCGGGGGGTTATCCTACAATGAGCAGTTCTTC. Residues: CASSARGSGGLSYNEQFF. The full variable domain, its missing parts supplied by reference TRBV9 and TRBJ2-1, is DSGVTQTPKHLITATGQRVTLRCSPRSGDLSVYWYQQSLDQGLQFLIQYYNGEERAKGNILERFSAQQFPDLHSELNLSSLELGDSALYFCASSARGSGGLSYNEQFFGPGTRLTVL.

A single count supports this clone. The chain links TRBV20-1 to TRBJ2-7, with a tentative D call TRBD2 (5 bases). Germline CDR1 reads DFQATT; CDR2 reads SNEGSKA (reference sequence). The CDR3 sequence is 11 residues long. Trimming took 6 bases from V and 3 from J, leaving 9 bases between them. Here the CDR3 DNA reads TGCAGTGCCCCGGACTTCTACGAGCAGTACTTC. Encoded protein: CSAPDFYEQYF.

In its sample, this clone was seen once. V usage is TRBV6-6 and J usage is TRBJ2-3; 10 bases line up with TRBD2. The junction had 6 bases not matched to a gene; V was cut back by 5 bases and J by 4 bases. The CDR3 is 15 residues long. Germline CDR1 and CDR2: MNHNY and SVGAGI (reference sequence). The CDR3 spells CASSTSGVGPDTQYF. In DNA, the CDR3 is TGTGCCAGCAGTACTAGCGGGGTAGGGCCAGATACGCAGTATTTT.

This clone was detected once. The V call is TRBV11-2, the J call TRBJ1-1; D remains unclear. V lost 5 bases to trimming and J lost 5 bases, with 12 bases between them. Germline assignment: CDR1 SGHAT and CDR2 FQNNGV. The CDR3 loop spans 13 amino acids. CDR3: CASSLQRETEAFF. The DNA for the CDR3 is TGTGCCAGCAGCCTTCAGCGGGAGACTGAAGCTTTCTTT.

In DNA, the CDR3 is TGTGCCAGCAGGGGGGGGATCGGGTTATTGGGAAACACCATATATTTT. This codes for CASRGGIGLLGNTIYF. The chain employs TRBV28 and TRBJ1-3; tentative D call: TRBD1 (5 bases). V was clipped by 6 bases and J by 4 bases, with 19 bases between them. The CDR3 runs to 16 residues. CDR1 is MDHEN, CDR2 SYDVKM, per germline.